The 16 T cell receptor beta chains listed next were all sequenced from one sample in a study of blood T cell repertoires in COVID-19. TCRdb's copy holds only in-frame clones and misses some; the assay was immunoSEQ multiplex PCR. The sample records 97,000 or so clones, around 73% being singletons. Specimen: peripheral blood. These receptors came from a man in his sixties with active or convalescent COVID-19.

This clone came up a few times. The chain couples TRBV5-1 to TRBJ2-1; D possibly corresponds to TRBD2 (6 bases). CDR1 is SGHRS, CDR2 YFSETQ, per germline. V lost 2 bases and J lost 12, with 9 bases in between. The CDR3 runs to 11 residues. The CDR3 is CASSFSGWQFF. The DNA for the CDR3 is TGCGCCAGCAGCTTTAGCGGATGGCAGTTCTTC.

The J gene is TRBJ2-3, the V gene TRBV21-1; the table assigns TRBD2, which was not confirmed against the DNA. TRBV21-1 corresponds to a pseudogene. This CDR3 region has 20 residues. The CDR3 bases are TGTGCCAGCAGCAAAGCGGGACCGGGACTAGCGGTTTCTAGCACAGATACGCAGTATTTT. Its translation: CASSKAGPGLAVSSTDTQYF.

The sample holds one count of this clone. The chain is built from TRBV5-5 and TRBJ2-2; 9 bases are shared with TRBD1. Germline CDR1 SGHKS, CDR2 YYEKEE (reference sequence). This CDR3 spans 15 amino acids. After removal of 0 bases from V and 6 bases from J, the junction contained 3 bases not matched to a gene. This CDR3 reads CASSLAGTGSGELFF. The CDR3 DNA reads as TGTGCCAGCAGCTTGGCGGGGACAGGGTCCGGGGAGCTGTTTTTT.

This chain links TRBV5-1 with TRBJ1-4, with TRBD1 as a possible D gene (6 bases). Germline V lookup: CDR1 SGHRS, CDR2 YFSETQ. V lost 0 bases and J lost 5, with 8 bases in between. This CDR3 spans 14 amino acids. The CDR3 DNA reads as TGCGCCAGCAGCTTGGGTGGGGGCAATGAAAAACTGTTTTTT. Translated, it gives CASSLGGGNEKLFF.

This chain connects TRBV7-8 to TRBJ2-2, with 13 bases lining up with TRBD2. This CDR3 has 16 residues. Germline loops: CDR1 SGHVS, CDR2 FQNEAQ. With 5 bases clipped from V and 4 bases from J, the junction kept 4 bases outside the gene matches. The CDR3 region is CASSRLAGGTTGELFF. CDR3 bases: TGTGCCAGCAGCAGACTAGCGGGAGGCACCACCGGGGAGCTGTTTTTT.

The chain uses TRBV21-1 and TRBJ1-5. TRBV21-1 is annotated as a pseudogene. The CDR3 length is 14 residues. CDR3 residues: CAIERVHSNQPQHF. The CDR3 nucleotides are TGTGCCATCGAACGGGTACATAGCAATCAGCCCCAGCATTTT.

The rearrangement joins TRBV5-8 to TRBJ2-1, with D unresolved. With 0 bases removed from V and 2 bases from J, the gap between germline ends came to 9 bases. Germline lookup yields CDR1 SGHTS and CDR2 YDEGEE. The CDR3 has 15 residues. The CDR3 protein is CASSLGATAYNEQFF. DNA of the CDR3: TGTGCCAGCAGCTTGGGGGCGACCGCCTACAATGAGCAGTTCTTC.

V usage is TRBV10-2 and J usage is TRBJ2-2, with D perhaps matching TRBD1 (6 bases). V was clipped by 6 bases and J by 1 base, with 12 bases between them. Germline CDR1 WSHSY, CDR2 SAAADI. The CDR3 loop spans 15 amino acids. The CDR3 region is CASSETGRNTGELFF. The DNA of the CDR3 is TGCGCCAGCAGCGAAACAGGGCGGAACACCGGGGAGCTGTTTTTT.

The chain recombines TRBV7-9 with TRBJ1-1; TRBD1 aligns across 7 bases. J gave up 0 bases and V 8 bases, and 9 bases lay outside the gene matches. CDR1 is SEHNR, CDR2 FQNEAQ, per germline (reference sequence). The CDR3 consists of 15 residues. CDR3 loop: CASSSTGTVNTEAFF. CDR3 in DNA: TGTGCCAGCTCCTCTACCGGGACAGTGAACACTGAAGCTTTCTTT.

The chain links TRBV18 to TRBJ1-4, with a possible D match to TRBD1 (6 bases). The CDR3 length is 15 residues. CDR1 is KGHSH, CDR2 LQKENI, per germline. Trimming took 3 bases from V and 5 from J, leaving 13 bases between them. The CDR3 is CASSPYRDRNEKLFF. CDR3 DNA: TGTGCCAGCTCACCTTACAGGGACCGGAATGAAAAACTGTTTTTT.

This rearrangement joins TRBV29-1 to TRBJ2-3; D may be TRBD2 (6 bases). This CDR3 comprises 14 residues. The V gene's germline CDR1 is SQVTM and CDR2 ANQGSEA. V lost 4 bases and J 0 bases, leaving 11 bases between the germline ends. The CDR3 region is CSVGSGLSTDTQYF. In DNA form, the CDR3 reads TGCAGCGTTGGGTCGGGACTGAGCACAGATACGCAGTATTTT.

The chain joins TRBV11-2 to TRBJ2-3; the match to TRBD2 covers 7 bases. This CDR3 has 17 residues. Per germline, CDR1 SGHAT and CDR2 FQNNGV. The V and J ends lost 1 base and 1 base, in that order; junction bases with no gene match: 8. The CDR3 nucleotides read TGTGCCAGCAGCTTAGGGGCTAGCGGAGCTCGCACAGATACGCAGTATTTT. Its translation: CASSLGASGARTDTQYF.

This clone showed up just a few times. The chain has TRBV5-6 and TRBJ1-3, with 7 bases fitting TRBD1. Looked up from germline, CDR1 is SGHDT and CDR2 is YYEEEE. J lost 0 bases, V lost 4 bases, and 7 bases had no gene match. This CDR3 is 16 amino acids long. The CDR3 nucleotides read TGTGCCAGCAGCCATCTCCGGGACAGCTCTGGAAACACCATATATTTT. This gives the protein CASSHLRDSSGNTIYF.

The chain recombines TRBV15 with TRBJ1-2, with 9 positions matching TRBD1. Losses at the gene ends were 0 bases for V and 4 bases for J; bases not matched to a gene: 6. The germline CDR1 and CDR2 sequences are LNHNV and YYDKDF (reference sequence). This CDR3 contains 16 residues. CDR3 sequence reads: CATSRDDRGLIYGYTF. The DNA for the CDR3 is TGTGCCACCAGCAGAGATGACAGGGGGTTAATCTATGGCTACACCTTC. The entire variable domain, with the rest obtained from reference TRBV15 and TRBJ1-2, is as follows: DAMVIQNPRYQVTQFGKPVTLSCSQTLNHNVMYWYQQKSSQAPKLLFHYYDKDFNNEADTPDNFQSRRPNTSFCFLDIRSPGLGDTAMYLCATSRDDRGLIYGYTFGSGTRLTVV.

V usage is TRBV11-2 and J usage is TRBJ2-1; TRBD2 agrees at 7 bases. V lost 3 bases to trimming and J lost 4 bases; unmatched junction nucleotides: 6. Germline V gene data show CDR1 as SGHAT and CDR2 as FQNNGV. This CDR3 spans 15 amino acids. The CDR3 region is CASSFSSGDYNEQFF. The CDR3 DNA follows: TGTGCCAGCAGCTTTTCTAGCGGAGATTACAATGAGCAGTTCTTC.

Written as DNA, the CDR3 is TGTGCCAGCAGCCCCCGGACTAGCCTCTCCTACAATGAGCAGTTCTTC. Residues: CASSPRTSLSYNEQFF. This chain connects TRBV9 to TRBJ2-1; TRBD2 matches at 8 bases. V gave up 4 bases and J gave up 0 bases; unmatched junction bases: 6. The CDR3 contains 16 residues. The V gene's germline CDR1 is SGDLS and CDR2 YYNGEE.